The T cell receptor beta chain under discussion was sequenced for a study of T cell responses to AZD1222 COVID-19 vaccine. Profiling relied on immunoSEQ multiplex PCR, and the TCRdb table lists in-frame clones only, not all of them. The sample has about 56,000 clones; 65% to 90% are singletons. With regard to this clone: What it binds is not known.

Whole-study findings and limits: Clonal diversity was possibly underestimated, and white British individuals and females predominated among donors. Across spike, vaccine-associated CD4 TCRs were found, dominant at 160-218 and 743-854.

This sample comprised peripheral blood, obtained 28 days after the second AZD1222 dose. This TCR was recovered from an adult who received the AZD1222 COVID-19 vaccine.

The CDR3 nucleotides are TGTGCCAGCAGTCGGACAGGGGGTCAGCCCCAGCATTTT. Its protein is CASSRTGGQPQHF. V gene TRBV28 combines with J gene TRBJ1-5, with 10 bases that match TRBD1. Germline loops: CDR1 MDHEN, CDR2 SYDVKM. The CDR3 sequence is 13 residues long. The V segment lost 5 bases and the J segment 6 bases; nucleotides outside the gene matches: 1.